This TCR beta chain came from a study of blood T cell repertoires in COVID-19. In the study overall: From T cells, B-cell-depleted T cells, or PBMCs came the material, which was cDNA or gDNA.

How the authors handled the data: Reference gene primer amplification gave nucleated cell count estimates. Data came from immunoSEQ multiplex PCR; TCRdb stores just in-frame clones and leaves some out. That table is the source of V, J and clone size, and D and trimming were worked out from the DNA. Here the sample spans 300,000 to 400,000 clones, around 87% being singletons. Germline V lookup: CDR1 MNHEY, CDR2 SVGAGI. The CDR3 runs to 14 residues. Trimming cost V 5 bases and J 7 bases; bases outside gene matches: 4. This sequence originates from a human donor in a cohort sampled during active COVID-19. The V gene is TRBV6-5, the J gene TRBJ2-2, with TRBD2 matching 10 bases. Sequenced sample: peripheral blood. The CDR3 DNA sequence: TGTGCCAGCAGTCTAGCGGGGGAGATCGGGGAGCTGTTTTTT. Translation gives CASSLAGEIGELFF.